This section outlines one T cell receptor beta chain sequence together with its context. Its antigen is unidentified. CDR1 SGHNT and CDR2 YYREEE come from the germline V gene (reference sequence). The CDR3 contains 12 residues. The ends were cut back, 2 bases at V and 3 bases at J, with 5 bases in the middle. Described treatment: oral pan-JAK inhibitor, 5-10 mg twice daily. The data derive from a study of CD8+ T cells in alopecia areata. Study-level points and caveats: In lesional scalp, particularly from alopecia totalis/universalis, clonality was higher than in normal scalp.

Investigators isolated RNA and reverse transcribed it into cDNA to act as the sequencing template. The protocol was immunoSEQ multiplex PCR, while the TCRdb copy is restricted to in-frame clones and leaves out a portion. The table includes roughly 98,000 clones, 50% to 75% detected once. The receptor was isolated from a human donor with alopecia areata. The rearrangement links TRBV5-4 to TRBJ1-1; D unresolved. Sequenced here: CD8+ T cells sorted from blood, sampled at week 4, from a patient treated with tofacitinib. CDR3 nucleotides: TGTGCCAGCAGCTTCATGGACACTGAAGCTTTCTTT. Its translation is CASSFMDTEAFF.